This T cell receptor beta chain derives from a study of blood T cell repertoires in COVID-19. Method: immunoSEQ multiplex PCR; TCRdb's copy keeps in-frame clones and lacks some. The sample consists of nearly 300,000 clones, roughly 86% of them appearing once. After removal of 7 bases from V and 10 bases from J, the junction contained 8 bases not matched to a gene. Germline CDR1 SQVTM, CDR2 ANQGSEA. There are 11 residues in the CDR3. The chain carries TRBV29-1 and TRBJ1-1, with TRBD1 matching over 8 bases. Sequenced input: PBMCs or T cells enriched from blood (not recorded which). The clonotype was recovered from a woman in her fifties or sixties who had been exposed to COVID-19. The CDR3: CSAPQGAIAFF. As DNA, the CDR3 is TGCAGCGCCCCCCAGGGGGCAATAGCTTTCTTT. Looking up the rest from reference TRBV29-1 and TRBJ1-1 gives the full variable domain: SAVISQKPSRDICQRGTSLTIQCQVDSQVTMMFWYRQQPGQSLTLIATANQGSEATYESGFVIDKFPISRPNLTFSTLTVSNMSPEDSSIYLCSAPQGAIAFFGQGTRLTVV.